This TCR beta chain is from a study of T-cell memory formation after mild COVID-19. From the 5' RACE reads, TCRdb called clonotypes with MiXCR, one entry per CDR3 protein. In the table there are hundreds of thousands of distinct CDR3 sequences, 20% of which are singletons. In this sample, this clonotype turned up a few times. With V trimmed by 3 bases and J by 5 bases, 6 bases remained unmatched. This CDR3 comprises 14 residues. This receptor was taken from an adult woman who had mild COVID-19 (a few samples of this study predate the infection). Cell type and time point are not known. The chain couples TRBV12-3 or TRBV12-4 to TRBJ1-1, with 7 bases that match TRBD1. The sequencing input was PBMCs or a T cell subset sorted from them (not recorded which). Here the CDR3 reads CASSLLTGRTEAFF. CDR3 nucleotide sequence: TGTGCCAGCAGTTTGTTGACAGGGAGGACTGAAGCTTTCTTT.